This T cell receptor beta chain comes out of a study of technical replicates of blood from several donors. Using immunoSEQ multiplex PCR, the repertoire was profiled, and TCRdb retains in-frame clones only, with some absent. The sample consists of 84,000 or so clones, roughly 93% of them appearing once. The CDR3 consists of 13 residues. V gave up 7 bases and J gave up 6 bases, with 15 bases separating them. The germline CDR1 and CDR2 sequences are LNHDA and SQIVND (reference sequence). The sequence was collected from a human donor in good health. The chain recombines TRBV19 with TRBJ1-2, with no clear D. The sequenced sample was T cells isolated from PBMCs. The CDR3 sequence is CASTLNNVDGYTF. Here the CDR3 DNA reads TGTGCCAGTACCCTAAATAACGTGGATGGCTACACCTTC.